Sequencing of this T cell receptor beta chain was carried out in a study of response to subunit inactivated influenza vaccine. TCRdb used MiXCR to reprocess the RT-PCR reads, holding one entry per CDR3 protein. The sample consists of some 600,000 distinct CDR3 sequences, around 15% of them appearing once. This clonotype originated in a man aged 50-59 years who received an inactivated influenza vaccine. The specimen was PBMCs from blood, collected approximately 15 days before vaccination.

The CDR3 loop reads CASSVLRGSYNEQFF. In DNA, the CDR3 is TGTGCCAGCAGTGTACTCCGGGGTTCCTACAATGAGCAGTTCTTC. The rearrangement joins TRBV6-4 to TRBJ2-1; perhaps TRBD2 as D (5 bases). Germline V gives CDR1 MRHNA, CDR2 SNTAGT. CDR3 length: 15 amino acids. V lost 4 bases and J 1 base, leaving 11 bases between the germline ends.